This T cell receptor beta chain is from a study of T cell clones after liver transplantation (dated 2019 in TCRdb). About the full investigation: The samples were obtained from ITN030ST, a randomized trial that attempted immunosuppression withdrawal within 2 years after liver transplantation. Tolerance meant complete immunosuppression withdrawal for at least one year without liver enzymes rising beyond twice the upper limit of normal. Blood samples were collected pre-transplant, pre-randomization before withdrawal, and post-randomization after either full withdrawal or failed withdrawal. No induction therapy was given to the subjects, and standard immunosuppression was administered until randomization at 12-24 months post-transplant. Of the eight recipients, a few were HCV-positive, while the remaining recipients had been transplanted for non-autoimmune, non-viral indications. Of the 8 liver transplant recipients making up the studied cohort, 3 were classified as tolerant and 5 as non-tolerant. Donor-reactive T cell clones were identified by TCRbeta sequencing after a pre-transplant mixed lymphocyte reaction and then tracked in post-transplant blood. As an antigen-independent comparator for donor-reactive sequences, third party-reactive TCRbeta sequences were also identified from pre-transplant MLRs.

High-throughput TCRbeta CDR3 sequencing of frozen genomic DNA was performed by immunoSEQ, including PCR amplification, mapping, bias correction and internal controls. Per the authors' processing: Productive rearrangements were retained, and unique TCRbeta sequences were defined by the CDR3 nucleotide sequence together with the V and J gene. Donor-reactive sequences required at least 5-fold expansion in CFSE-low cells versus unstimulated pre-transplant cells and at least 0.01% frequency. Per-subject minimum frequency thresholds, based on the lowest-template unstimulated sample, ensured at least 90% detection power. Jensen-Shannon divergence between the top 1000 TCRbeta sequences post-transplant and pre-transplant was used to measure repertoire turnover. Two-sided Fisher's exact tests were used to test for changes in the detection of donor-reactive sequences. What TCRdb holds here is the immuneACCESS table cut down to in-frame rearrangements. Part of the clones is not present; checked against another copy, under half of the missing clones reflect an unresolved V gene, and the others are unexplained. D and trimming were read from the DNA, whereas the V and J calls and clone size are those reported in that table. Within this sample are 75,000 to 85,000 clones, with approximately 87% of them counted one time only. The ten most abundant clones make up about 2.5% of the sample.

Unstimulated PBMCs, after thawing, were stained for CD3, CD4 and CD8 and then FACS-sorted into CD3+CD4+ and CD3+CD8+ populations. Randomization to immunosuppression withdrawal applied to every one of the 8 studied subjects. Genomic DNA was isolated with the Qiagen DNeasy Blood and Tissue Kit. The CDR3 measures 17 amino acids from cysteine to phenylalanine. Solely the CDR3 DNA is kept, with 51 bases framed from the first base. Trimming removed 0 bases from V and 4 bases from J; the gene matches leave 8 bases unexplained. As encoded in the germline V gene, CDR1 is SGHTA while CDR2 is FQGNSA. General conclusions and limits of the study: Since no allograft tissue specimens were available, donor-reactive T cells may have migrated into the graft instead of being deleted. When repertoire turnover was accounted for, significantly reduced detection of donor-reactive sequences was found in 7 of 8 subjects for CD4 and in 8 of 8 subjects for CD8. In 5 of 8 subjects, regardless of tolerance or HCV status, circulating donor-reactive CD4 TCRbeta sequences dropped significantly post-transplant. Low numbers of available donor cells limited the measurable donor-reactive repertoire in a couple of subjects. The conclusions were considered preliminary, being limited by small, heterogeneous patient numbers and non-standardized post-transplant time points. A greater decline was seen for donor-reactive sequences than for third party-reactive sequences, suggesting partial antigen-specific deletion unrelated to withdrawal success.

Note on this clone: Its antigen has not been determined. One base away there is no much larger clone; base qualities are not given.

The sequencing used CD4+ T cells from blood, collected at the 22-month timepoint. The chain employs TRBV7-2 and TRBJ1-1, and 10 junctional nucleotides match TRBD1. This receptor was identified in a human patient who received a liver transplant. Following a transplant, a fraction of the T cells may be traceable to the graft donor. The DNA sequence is TGTGCCAGCAGCTTAGCGAAGCCGGGACAGGGGCTCACTGAAGCTTTCTTT. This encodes CASSLAKPGQGLTEAFF.